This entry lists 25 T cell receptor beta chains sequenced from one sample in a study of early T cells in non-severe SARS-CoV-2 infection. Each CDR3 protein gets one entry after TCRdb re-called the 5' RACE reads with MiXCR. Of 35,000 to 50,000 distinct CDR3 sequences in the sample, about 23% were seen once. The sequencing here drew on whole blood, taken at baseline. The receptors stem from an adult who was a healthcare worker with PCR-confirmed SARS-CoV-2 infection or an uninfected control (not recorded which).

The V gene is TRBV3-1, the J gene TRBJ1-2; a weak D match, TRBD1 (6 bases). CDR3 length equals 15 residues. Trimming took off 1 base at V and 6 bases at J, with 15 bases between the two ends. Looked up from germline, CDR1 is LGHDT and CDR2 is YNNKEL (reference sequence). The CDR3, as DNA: TGTGCCAGCAGCCAAGCCGCAGGGGAACAGGATGGCTACACCTTC. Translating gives CASSQAAGEQDGYTF.

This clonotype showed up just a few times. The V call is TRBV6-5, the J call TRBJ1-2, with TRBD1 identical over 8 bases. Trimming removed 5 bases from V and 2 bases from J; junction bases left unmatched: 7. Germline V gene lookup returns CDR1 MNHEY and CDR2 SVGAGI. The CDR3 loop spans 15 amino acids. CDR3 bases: TGTGCCAGCAGTCAGCGGGGACAGGCCAACTATGGCTACACCTTC. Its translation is CASSQRGQANYGYTF.

DNA for the CDR3: TGTGCCAGCAGCGATCAGGCTACAGATACGCAGTATTTT. Encoded protein: CASSDQATDTQYF. The chain has TRBV7-2 and TRBJ2-3; D unresolved. CDR1 and CDR2 (germline): SGHTA, FQGNSA. Trimming took 5 bases from V and 3 from J, leaving 9 bases between them. The CDR3 runs to 13 residues.

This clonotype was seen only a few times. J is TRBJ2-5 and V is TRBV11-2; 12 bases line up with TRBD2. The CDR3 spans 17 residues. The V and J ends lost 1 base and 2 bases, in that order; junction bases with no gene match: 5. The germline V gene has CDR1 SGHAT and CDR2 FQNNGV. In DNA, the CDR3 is TGTGCCAGCAGCTTAGGCCAGACTAGCGGGGGACAAGAGACCCAGTACTTC. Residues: CASSLGQTSGGQETQYF.

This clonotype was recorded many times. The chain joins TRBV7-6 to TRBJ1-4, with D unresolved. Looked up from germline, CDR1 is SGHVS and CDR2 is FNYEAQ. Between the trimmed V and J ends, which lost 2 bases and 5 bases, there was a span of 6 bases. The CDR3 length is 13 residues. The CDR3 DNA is TGTGCCAGCAGCTTAACTGAAAATGAAAAACTGTTTTTT. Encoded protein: CASSLTENEKLFF.

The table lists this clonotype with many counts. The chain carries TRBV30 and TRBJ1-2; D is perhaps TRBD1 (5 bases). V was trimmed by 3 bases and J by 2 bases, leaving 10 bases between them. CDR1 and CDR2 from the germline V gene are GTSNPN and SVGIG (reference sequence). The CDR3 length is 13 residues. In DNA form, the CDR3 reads TGTGCCTGGAGCCCTGACAGAAACTATGGCTACACCTTC. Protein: CAWSPDRNYGYTF.

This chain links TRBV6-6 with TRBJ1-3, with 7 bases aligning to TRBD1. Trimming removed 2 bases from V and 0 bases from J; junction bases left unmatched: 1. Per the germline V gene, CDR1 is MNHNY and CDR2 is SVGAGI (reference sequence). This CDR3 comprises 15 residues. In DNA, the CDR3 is TGTGCCAGCAGTTACGACAGGGCCTCTGGAAACACCATATATTTT. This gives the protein CASSYDRASGNTIYF.

CDR3: CASSQDFVGHQPQHF. The CDR3 DNA reads as TGCGCCAGCAGCCAAGATTTCGTGGGGCATCAGCCCCAGCATTTT. This rearrangement joins TRBV4-3 to TRBJ1-5; possibly TRBD1 for D (5 bases). V lost 0 bases and J lost 5, with 11 bases in between. CDR1 is LGHNA, CDR2 YSLEER, per germline. The length of the CDR3 is 15 residues.

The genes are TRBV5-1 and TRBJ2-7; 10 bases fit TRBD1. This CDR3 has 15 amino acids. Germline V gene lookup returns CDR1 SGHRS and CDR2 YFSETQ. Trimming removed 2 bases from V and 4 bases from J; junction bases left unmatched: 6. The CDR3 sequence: CASSFRDRGYYEQYF. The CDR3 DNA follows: TGCGCCAGCAGCTTCCGGGACAGGGGCTATTACGAGCAGTACTTC.

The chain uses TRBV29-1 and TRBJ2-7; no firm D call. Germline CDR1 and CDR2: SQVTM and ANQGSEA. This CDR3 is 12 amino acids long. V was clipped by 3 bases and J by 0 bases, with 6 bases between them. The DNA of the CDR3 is TGCAGCGTTGATCCGGGCTCCTACGAGCAGTACTTC. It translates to CSVDPGSYEQYF.

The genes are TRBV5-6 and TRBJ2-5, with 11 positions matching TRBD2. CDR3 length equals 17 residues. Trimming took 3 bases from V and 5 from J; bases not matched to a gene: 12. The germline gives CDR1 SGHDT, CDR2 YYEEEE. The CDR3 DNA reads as TGTGCCAGCAGCTCCTCCGGGACTAGCGGTGTCCATGAGACCCAGTACTTC. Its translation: CASSSSGTSGVHETQYF.

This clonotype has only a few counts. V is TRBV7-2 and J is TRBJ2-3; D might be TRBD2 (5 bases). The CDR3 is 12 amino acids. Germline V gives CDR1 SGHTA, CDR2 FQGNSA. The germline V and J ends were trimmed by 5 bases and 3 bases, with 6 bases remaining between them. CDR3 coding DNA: TGTGCCAGCAGCCGGGATACAGATACGCAGTATTTT. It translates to CASSRDTDTQYF.

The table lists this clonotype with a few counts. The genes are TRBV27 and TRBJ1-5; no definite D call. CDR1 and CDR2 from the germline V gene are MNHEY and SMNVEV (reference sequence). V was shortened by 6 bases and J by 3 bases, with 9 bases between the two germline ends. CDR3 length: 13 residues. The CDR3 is CASSLDANQPQHF. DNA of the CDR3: TGTGCCAGCAGCTTGGACGCCAATCAGCCCCAGCATTTT.

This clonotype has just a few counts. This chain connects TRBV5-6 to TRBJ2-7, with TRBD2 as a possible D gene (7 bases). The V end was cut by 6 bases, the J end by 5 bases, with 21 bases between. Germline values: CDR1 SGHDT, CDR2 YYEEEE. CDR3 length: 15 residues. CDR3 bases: TGTGCCAGCACCCTCCCGGGTGGGGGGGCAAACGAGCAGTACTTC. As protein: CASTLPGGGANEQYF.

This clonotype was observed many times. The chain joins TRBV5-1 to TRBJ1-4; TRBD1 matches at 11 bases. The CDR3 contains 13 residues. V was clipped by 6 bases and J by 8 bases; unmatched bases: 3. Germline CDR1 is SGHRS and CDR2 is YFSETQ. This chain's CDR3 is CASTGQGAEKLFF. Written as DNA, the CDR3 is TGCGCCAGCACTGGACAGGGGGCAGAAAAACTGTTTTTT.

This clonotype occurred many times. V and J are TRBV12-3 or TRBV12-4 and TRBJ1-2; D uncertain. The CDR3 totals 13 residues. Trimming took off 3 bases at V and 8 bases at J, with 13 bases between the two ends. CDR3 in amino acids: CASSFDGRSGYTF. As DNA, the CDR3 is TGTGCCAGCAGTTTCGACGGTCGAAGCGGCTACACCTTC.

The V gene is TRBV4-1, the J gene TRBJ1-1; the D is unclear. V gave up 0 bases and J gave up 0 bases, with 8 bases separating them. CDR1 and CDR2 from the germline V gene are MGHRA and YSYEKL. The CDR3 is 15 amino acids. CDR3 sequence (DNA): TGCGCCAGCAGCCAAGATCACCAGCTGAACACTGAAGCTTTCTTT. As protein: CASSQDHQLNTEAFF.

CDR3 loop: CASSARPGDDEQYF. In DNA, the CDR3 is TGTGCCAGCAGTGCCCGCCCAGGGGACGACGAGCAGTACTTC. This sequence joins TRBV13 and TRBJ2-7; D might be TRBD1 (6 bases). V dropped 6 bases and J dropped 5 bases, with 17 bases sitting between them. The CDR3 has 14 residues. Per germline, CDR1 PRHDT and CDR2 FYEKMQ (reference sequence).

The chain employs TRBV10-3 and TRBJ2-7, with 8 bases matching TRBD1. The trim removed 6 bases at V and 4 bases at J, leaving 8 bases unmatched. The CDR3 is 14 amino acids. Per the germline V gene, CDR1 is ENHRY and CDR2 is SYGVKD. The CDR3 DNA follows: TGTGCCATCAGCGCGGACAGGGTCACATACGAGCAGTACTTC. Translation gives CAISADRVTYEQYF.

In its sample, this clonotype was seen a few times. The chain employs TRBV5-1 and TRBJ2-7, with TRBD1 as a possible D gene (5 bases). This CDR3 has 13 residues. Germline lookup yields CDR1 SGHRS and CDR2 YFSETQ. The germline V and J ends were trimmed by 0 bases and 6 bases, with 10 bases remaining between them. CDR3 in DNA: TGCGCCAGCAGCTTGGGGGTCAGGGCCGAGCAGTACTTC. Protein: CASSLGVRAEQYF.

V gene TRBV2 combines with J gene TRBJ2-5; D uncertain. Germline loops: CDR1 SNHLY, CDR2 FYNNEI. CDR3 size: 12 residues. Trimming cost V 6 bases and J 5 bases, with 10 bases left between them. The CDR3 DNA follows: TGTGCCAGCAGCGAACCTAGGGAGACCCAGTACTTC. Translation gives CASSEPRETQYF.

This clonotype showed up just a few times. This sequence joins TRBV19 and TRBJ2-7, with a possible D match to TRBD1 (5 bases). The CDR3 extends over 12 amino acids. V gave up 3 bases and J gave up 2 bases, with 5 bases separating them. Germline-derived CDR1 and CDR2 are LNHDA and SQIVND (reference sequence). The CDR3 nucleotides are TGTGCCAGTAGTATGACAGCCTACGAGCAGTACTTC. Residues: CASSMTAYEQYF. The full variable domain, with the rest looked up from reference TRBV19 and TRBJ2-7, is DGGITQSPKYLFRKEGQNVTLSCEQNLNHDAMYWYRQDPGQGLRLIYYSQIVNDFQKGDIAEGYSVSREKKESFPLTVTSAQKNPTAFYLCASSMTAYEQYFGPGTRLTVT.

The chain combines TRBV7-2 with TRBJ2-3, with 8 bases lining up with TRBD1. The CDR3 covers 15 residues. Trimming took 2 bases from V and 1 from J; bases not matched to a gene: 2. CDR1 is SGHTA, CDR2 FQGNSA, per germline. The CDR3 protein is CASSLRGQGTDTQYF. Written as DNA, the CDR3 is TGTGCCAGCAGCTTAAGGGGACAGGGCACAGATACGCAGTATTTT.

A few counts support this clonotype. The CDR3 sequence: CASSFASGEQYF. CDR3 nucleotides: TGTGCCAGCAGTTTCGCCTCGGGGGAGCAGTACTTC. The V and J genes are TRBV12-3 or TRBV12-4 and TRBJ2-7; tentatively, D is TRBD2 (5 bases). The CDR3 length is 12 residues. V was pared by 3 bases and J by 7 bases, with 10 bases between.

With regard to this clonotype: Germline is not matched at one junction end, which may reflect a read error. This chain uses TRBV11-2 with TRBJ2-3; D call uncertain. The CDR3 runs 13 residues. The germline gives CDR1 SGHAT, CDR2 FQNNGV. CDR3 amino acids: CASSLVGQHTQYF. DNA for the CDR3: TGCGCCAGCAGCTTAGTTGGCCAGCATACGCAGTATTTT.